This TCR beta chain is drawn from a study of identical twins. This clonotype was counted a few times. What it binds is not known. cDNA carried unique molecular identifiers, and a universal primer site was added by template switching. MiXCR was run by TCRdb on the 5' RACE reads, yielding one entry per CDR3 protein. The sample holds 300,000 to 400,000 distinct CDR3 sequences; approximately 13% are singletons and the top ten take around 6.9%. J lost 5 bases, V lost 2 bases, and 13 bases had no gene match. In germline, CDR1 is SGHAT, CDR2 FQNNGV. The CDR3 is 18 residues long. Broader study findings: Models predicted too little out-of-frame TCR alpha sharing in monozygotic twins. Weaker excess sharing between twins was seen in beta out-of-frame sequences.

The sample was also linked to a second study, of yellow fever vaccine responses in identical twins. That source adds: Reportedly, the response of twins' T cells to the vaccine seemed partly convergent, partly personalized.

The chain joins TRBV11-2 to TRBJ2-1; 9 positions match TRBD2. The receptor's source is a woman in her late teens or twenties in good health. The sample comprised CD8+ T cells sorted from blood. CDR3 coding DNA: TGTGCCAGCAGCTTATTGGCGGGAGGGGAGGACGCCCACAATGAGCAGTTCTTC. Translation: CASSLLAGGEDAHNEQFF.